A single sample is the source of the 10 T cell receptor beta chains below, sequenced in a study of blood T cells in healthy people across ages. Sample-barcoded 5' priming and a J-beta primer mix drove a second PCR of about 6 to 12 cycles. TCRdb reprocessed the 5' RACE reads with MiXCR, giving one entry per CDR3 protein. The sample yields some 1.7 million distinct CDR3 sequences, roughly 30% seen once. The specimen was blood. The source is a woman aged 30 to 39 in good health.

Turning to this clonotype: Relative to the germline gene, one junction end is altered; a read error may explain this. The rearrangement joins TRBV9 to TRBJ2-6, with D possibly matching TRBD1 (6 bases). CDR1 and CDR2 (germline): SGDLS, YYNGEE. The CDR3 spans 19 residues. In DNA, the CDR3 is TGTGCCGGCAGCTCAACGCGCGGACAGCCTCCCTCTGTGGCCAACGTCCTGACTTTC. Residues: CAGSSTRGQPPSVANVLTF.

At least ten counts were recorded for this clonotype. This chain uses TRBV12-3 or TRBV12-4 with TRBJ2-1; 10 bases fit TRBD2. The ends lost 3 bases at V and 7 bases at J; junction bases unmatched: 0. The CDR3 covers 13 residues. The CDR3 DNA follows: TGTGCCAGCAGTTTGACTAGCGGGAATGAGCAGTTCTTC. Its translation is CASSLTSGNEQFF.

This clonotype has more than one count but fewer than ten. This chain joins TRBV18 and TRBJ2-7; 12 bases fit TRBD2. CDR1 and CDR2 from the germline V gene are KGHSH and LQKENI. CDR3 length equals 14 residues. The J segment lost 4 bases and the V segment lost 6 bases, leaving 4 bases of the junction unmatched. As DNA, the CDR3 is TGTGCCAGCTCTTGGACTAGCGGGAAATACGAGCAGTACTTC. Translation gives CASSWTSGKYEQYF.

This clonotype was counted many times. The chain has TRBV24-1 and TRBJ1-5, with TRBD1 matching 10 bases. Trimming at V came to 4 bases and at J to 4 bases, leaving 6 bases not matched to a gene. The germline gives CDR1 KGHDR, CDR2 SFDVKD. The CDR3 runs to 16 residues. CDR3 loop: CATSDLTGGPNQPQHF. The CDR3 bases are TGTGCCACCAGTGACCTGACAGGGGGCCCAAATCAGCCCCAGCATTTT.

Details on this clonotype: At one end, the junction sequence differs from germline, possibly due to a read error. The chain carries TRBV15 and TRBJ2-3; the D gene is possibly TRBD2 (6 bases). In germline, CDR1 is LNHNV, CDR2 YYDKDF (reference sequence). CDR3 length equals 18 residues. The CDR3 nucleotides read TGTGCCACCGGCAGAGATGGGGACTCCGCCGGACGCACAGATACGCAGTATTTT. This encodes CATGRDGDSAGRTDTQYF. Full variable domain (remainder filled in from reference TRBV15 and TRBJ2-3): DAMVIQNPRYQVTQFGKPVTLSCSQTLNHNVMYWYQQKSSQAPKLLFHYYDKDFNNEADTPDNFQSRRPNTSFCFLDIRSPGLGDTAMYLCATGRDGDSAGRTDTQYFGPGTRLTVL.

This clonotype occurred a few times. V gene TRBV7-2 combines with J gene TRBJ1-1, with D unresolved. Per germline, CDR1 SGHTA and CDR2 FQGNSA. The CDR3 covers 14 residues. With 3 bases removed from V and 1 base from J, the gap between germline ends came to 9 bases. In DNA, the CDR3 is TGTGCCAGCAGCTTGCGGCGGCGGAACACTGAAGCTTTCTTT. Protein sequence: CASSLRRRNTEAFF.

This clonotype has only a few counts. The DNA for the CDR3 is TGTGCCAGCAGTGGGGAGGGACCCTATGGCTACACCTTC. Translating gives CASSGEGPYGYTF. This chain connects TRBV2 to TRBJ1-2, with TRBD1 as a possible D gene (5 bases). The CDR3 contains 13 residues. Trimming left V 4 bases short and J 4 bases short, with 10 bases between. The germline CDR1 and CDR2 sequences are SNHLY and FYNNEI. Drawing the rest from reference TRBV2 and TRBJ1-2, the complete variable domain is EPEVTQTPSHQVTQMGQEVILRCVPISNHLYFYWYRQILGQKVEFLVSFYNNEISEKSEIFDDQFSVERPDGSNFTLKIRSTKLEDSAMYFCASSGEGPYGYTFGSGTRLTVV.

About this clonotype itself: At one end, the junction sequence differs from germline, possibly due to a read error. This chain connects TRBV29-1 to TRBJ2-5; D perhaps matches TRBD2 (6 bases). CDR1 is SQVTM and CDR2 is ANQGSEA in the germline V gene. The CDR3 totals 12 residues. CDR3 sequence: CSVLGPGETRYF. CDR3 DNA: TGCAGCGTTTTGGGACCGGGGGAGACCCGGTACTTC.

In the case of this clonotype: This may come from a read error, since a much larger clone is one base off. This chain connects TRBV4-1 to TRBJ2-4; D unresolved. The V end was cut by 2 bases, the J end by 13 bases, with 15 bases between. CDR3 size: 13 residues. Germline CDR1 is MGHRA and CDR2 is YSYEKL. Here the CDR3 DNA reads TGCGCCAGCAGCCAAAGACTCTGGGATGAGCAGTACTTC. Amino acid sequence: CASSQRLWDEQYF.

The table lists this clonotype with a few counts. This chain links TRBV29-1 with TRBJ2-6; D uncertain. The length of the CDR3 is 16 residues. The germline CDR1 and CDR2 sequences are SQVTM and ANQGSEA. Trimming took off 7 bases at V and 1 base at J, with 17 bases between the two ends. As DNA, the CDR3 is TGCAGCGCTACAATTTCAGGTGAATCTGGGGCCAACGTCCTGACTTTC. Its protein product is CSATISGESGANVLTF.